These 14 T cell receptor beta chains share one sample of origin, sequenced in a study of tumor-infiltrating lymphocytes in primary liver carcinoma. Scientists recovered RNA and DNA together from about 21-30 mg of unsorted bulk tissue. Making TCR beta cDNA involved approximately 530 ng total RNA and a constant-region primer. Generation of the TCR beta libraries relied on three nested multiplex PCR rounds using slightly modified ARM-PCR. TRBV1-TRBV30 forward primers paired with a C-beta reverse primer were used in the first two PCR rounds, which ran roughly 10 cycles each. TCRdb used MiXCR to reprocess the multiplex PCR reads, holding one entry per CDR3 protein. The table has roughly 78,000 distinct CDR3 sequences, 71% seen once; the top ten hold roughly 13%. Material: liver tumor tissue from sampling region 4. Subset of the sample: tumor region T4, right-lateral pole. These receptors were obtained from a woman aged 55-70 years with primary liver carcinoma and hepatitis B virus infection.

CDR3 DNA sequence: TGTGCCAGCAGGTCGACCGCGGCGGGAGGGTTCGATACCCAGTACTTC. Protein sequence: CASRSTAAGGFDTQYF. The chain is built from TRBV11-3 and TRBJ2-5; TRBD2 agrees at 9 bases. The trim removed 6 bases at V and 8 bases at J, leaving 16 bases unmatched. CDR1 is SGHNT and CDR2 is YENEEA in the germline V gene. This CDR3 is 16 amino acids long.

This clonotype was counted only a few times. Lacking the conserved final phenylalanine or tryptophan, this CDR3 likely reflects a read error. The DNA is omitted, as the CDR3 cannot be located on it reliably, and the CDR3 follows TCRdb's listing. The chain carries TRBV6-6 and TRBJ2-7; the table's D call, TRBD2, was not checked against the DNA. The CDR3 totals 18 residues, both ends included. CDR1 MNHNY and CDR2 SVGAGI come from the germline V gene (reference sequence). The CDR3 reads CASSYPRRAAAGVCEQHI.

This clonotype was detected a few times. The chain combines TRBV9 with TRBJ2-2; D possibly matches TRBD1 or TRBD2 (5 bases each). CDR3 length: 15 residues. The germline V gene has CDR1 SGDLS and CDR2 YYNGEE. V lost 4 bases to trimming and J lost 0 bases, with 10 bases between them. The CDR3 reads CASSLRGANTGELFF. The DNA of the CDR3 is TGTGCCAGCAGCCTAAGGGGAGCGAACACCGGGGAGCTGTTTTTT.

The table lists this clonotype with a count of one. The conserved phenylalanine or tryptophan is not found at the CDR3 terminus, so this likely reflects a read error. This sequence joins TRBV5-4 and TRBJ2-1; tentative D call: TRBD1 (5 bases). CDR3 length: 14 residues. Germline V gene lookup returns CDR1 SGHNT and CDR2 YYREEE (reference sequence). The CDR3 nucleotides are TGTGCAAGCAGCTCGGACACTGTCTACAATGAGCAGTTCCTC. Amino acids: CASSSDTVYNEQFL.

This chain joins TRBV5-1 and TRBJ1-5; D ambiguous. The CDR3 loop spans 15 amino acids. V was trimmed by 0 bases and J by 7 bases, leaving 14 bases between them. The germline V gene encodes CDR1 SGHRS and CDR2 YFSETQ. CDR3 DNA: TGCGCCAGCAGCTTGGGTCTGAGGGTTGGACAGCCCCAGCATTTT. It specifies CASSLGLRVGQPQHF.

As for this clonotype: This may be a read error: a much more frequent sequence differs by one nucleotide. This sequence joins TRBV7-9 and TRBJ1-1; D not resolved. The CDR3 length is 13 residues. Trimming removed 6 bases at V and 0 bases at J, with 8 bases between. Germline CDR1 reads SEHNR; CDR2 reads FQNEAQ (reference sequence). Written as DNA, the CDR3 is TGTGCCAGCAGGAGGGAAATGAACACTGAAGCTTTCTTT. Protein product: CASRREMNTEAFF.

This clonotype was detected ten times or more. The V gene is TRBV5-1, the J gene TRBJ2-3, with D unclear. The germline V gene has CDR1 SGHRS and CDR2 YFSETQ. Trimming removed 0 bases from V and 3 bases from J, with 2 bases in between. The CDR3 is 12 residues long. This CDR3 reads CASSLETDTQYF. The DNA for the CDR3 is TGCGCCAGCAGCTTGGAAACAGATACGCAGTATTTT.

A remark on this clonotype: A read error is likely, as this CDR3 ends without the conserved phenylalanine or tryptophan. J is TRBJ2-1 and V is TRBV11-3, with D possibly TRBD2 on 6 matching bases. The CDR3 has 14 residues. Germline CDR1 and CDR2: SGHNT and YENEEA. Trimming cost V 8 bases and J 2 bases, with 13 bases left between them. CDR3 nucleotides: TGTGCCAGCCTTCGGACGGGGGCCTACAATGAGCAGTTCCTC. Encoded protein: CASLRTGAYNEQFL.

The V gene is TRBV9, the J gene TRBJ2-1, with TRBD2 identical over 9 bases. J gave up 0 bases and V 4 bases, and 11 bases lay outside the gene matches. Germline-derived CDR1 and CDR2 are SGDLS and YYNGEE. This CDR3 contains 18 residues. The DNA for the CDR3 is TGTGCCAGCAGCATAGGTGGTAGCGGGAGCCCCTCCTACAATGAGCAGTTCTTC. This codes for CASSIGGSGSPSYNEQFF. Based on the CDR3 plus reference TRBV9 and TRBJ2-1, the full variable domain is DSGVTQTPKHLITATGQRVTLRCSPRSGDLSVYWYQQSLDQGLQFLIQYYNGEERAKGNILERFSAQQFPDLHSELNLSSLELGDSALYFCASSIGGSGSPSYNEQFFGPGTRLTVL.

This clonotype showed up just a few times. One base away lies a much larger clone, so this may be a sequencing read error. The chain has TRBV4-1 and TRBJ2-3; 9 positions match TRBD2. Germline V CDR1 and CDR2: MGHRA, YSYEKL. The CDR3 spans 15 residues. For the CDR3, the DNA is TGCGCCAGCAGGTCAGCTAGCGGGATTCTAGATACGCAGTGTTTT. This translates into CASRSASGILDTQCF.

This clonotype was picked up many times. V usage is TRBV29-1 and J usage is TRBJ2-3; a possible D gene is TRBD1 (6 bases). The V gene's germline CDR1 is SQVTM and CDR2 ANQGSEA. The CDR3 sequence is 14 residues long. V lost 1 base and J 4 bases, leaving 12 bases between the germline ends. The CDR3 spells CSVEGGRGADTQYF. CDR3 coding DNA: TGCAGCGTTGAAGGTGGCAGGGGAGCAGATACGCAGTATTTT.

The gene calls are TRBV6-5 and TRBJ2-1, with a weak D call TRBD1 (5 bases). The CDR3 is made up of 13 amino acids. Germline CDR1 and CDR2: MNHEY and SVGAGI. CDR3 amino acids: CVCSLGRISEQFF. Written as DNA, the CDR3 is TGTGTCTGCAGTTTGGGGCGCATCAGTGAGCAGTTCTTC.

The V call is TRBV5-1, the J call TRBJ2-7; D might be TRBD2 (5 bases). The CDR3 has 15 amino acids. Germline V gene data show CDR1 as SGHRS and CDR2 as YFSETQ. The CDR3 bases are TGCTACAGCAGCCTGCGAAGGGAGCGGACCTACGAGCAGTACTTC. Translated, it gives CYSSLRRERTYEQYF.

With respect to this clonotype: An end of the junction does not agree with germline; a read error may underlie this. CDR3 amino acids: CASSSEWGEELAKNIQYF. The CDR3 DNA sequence: TGTGCCAGCAGTTCGGAATGGGGTGAGGAACTAGCCAAAAACATTCAGTATTTC. The V gene is TRBV12-3 or TRBV12-4, the J gene TRBJ2-4, with a weak D call TRBD2 (6 bases). The CDR3 covers 18 residues.